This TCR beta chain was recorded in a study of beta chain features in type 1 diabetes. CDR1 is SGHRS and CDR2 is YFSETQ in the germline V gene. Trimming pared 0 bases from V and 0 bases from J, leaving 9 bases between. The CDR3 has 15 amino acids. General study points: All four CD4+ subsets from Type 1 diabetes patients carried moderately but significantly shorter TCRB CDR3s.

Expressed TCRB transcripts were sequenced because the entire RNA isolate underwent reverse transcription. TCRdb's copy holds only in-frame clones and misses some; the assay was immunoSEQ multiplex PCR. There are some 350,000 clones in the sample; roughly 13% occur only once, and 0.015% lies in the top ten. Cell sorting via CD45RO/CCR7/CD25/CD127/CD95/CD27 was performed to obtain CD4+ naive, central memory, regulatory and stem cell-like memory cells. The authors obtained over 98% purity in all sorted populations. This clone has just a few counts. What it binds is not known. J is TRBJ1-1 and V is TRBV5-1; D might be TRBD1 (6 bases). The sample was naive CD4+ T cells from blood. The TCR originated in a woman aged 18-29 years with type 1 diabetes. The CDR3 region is CASSLEGGVNTEAFF. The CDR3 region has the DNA TGCGCCAGCAGCTTGGAGGGGGGGGTGAACACTGAAGCTTTCTTT.